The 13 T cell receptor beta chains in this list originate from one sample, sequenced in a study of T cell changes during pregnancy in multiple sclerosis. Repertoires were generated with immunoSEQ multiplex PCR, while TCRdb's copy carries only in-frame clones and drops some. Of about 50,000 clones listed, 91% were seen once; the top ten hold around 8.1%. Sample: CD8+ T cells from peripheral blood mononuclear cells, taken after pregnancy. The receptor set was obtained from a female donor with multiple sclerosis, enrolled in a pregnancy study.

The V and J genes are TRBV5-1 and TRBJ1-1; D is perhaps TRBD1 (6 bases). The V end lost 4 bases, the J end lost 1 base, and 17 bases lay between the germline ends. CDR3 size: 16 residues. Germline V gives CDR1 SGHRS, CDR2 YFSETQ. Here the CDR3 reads CASSTGPGGPNTEAFF. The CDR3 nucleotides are TGCGCCAGCAGCACCGGGCCGGGGGGCCCGAACACTGAAGCTTTCTTT.

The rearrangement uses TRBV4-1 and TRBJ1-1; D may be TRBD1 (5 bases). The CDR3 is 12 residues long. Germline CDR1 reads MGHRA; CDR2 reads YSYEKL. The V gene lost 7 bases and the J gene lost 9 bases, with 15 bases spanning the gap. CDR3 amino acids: CASTQEGYKAFF. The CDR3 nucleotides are TGCGCCAGCACTCAGGAGGGGTATAAAGCTTTCTTT.

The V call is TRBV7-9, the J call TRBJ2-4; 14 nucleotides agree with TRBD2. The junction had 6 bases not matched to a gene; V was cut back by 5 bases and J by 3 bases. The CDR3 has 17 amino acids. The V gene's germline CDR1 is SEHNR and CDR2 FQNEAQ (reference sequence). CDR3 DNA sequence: TGTGCCAGCAGCCTTCGGACTAGCGGGGGGCTCAAAAACATTCAGTACTTC. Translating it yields CASSLRTSGGLKNIQYF. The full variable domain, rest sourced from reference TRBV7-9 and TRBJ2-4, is DTGVSQNPRHKITKRGQNVTFRCDPISEHNRLYWYRQTLGQGPEFLTYFQNEAQLEKSRLLSDRFSAERPKGSFSTLEIQRTEQGDSAMYLCASSLRTSGGLKNIQYFGAGTRLSVL.

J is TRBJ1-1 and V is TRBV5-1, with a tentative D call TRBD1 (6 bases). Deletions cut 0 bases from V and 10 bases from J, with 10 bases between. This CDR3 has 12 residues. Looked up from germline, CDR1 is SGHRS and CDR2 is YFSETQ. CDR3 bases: TGCGCCAGCAGCTTGGAGGGAGGGGGAGCTTTCTTT. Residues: CASSLEGGGAFF.

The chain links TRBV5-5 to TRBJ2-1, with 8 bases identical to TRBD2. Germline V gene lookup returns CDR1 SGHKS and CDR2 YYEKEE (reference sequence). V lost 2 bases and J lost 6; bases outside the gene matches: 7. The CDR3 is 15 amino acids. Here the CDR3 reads CASSFVAGLSNEQFF. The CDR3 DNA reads TGTGCCAGCAGCTTCGTAGCGGGACTCTCCAATGAGCAGTTCTTC.

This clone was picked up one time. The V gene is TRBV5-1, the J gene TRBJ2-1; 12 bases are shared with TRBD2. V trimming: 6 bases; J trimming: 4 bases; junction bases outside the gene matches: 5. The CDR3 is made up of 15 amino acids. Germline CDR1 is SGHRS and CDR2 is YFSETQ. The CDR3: CASILAGGAYNEQFF. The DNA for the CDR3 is TGCGCCAGCATCCTAGCGGGAGGGGCGTACAATGAGCAGTTCTTC.

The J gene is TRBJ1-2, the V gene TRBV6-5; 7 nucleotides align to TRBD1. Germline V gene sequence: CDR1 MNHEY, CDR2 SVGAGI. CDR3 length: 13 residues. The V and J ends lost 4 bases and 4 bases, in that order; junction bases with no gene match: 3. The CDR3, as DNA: TGTGCCAGCAGTTTAGGGGGCGGCTATGGCTACACCTTC. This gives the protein CASSLGGGYGYTF.

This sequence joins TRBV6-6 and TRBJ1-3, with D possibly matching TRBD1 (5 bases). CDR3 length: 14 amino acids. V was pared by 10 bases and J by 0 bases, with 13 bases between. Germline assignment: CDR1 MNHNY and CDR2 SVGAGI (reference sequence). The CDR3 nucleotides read TGTGCCACCATCCCCGGGGGCTCTGGAAACACCATATATTTT. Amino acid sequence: CATIPGGSGNTIYF.

The CDR3: CASRDKIFSGYTF. The CDR3 region has the DNA TGTGCCAGCAGGGACAAAATTTTCTCTGGCTACACCTTC. This chain links TRBV6-1 with TRBJ1-2; D perhaps matches TRBD1 (5 bases). Germline CDR1 reads MNHNS; CDR2 reads SASEGT. The CDR3 consists of 13 residues. The V end lost 6 bases, the J end lost 7 bases, and 15 bases lay between the germline ends.

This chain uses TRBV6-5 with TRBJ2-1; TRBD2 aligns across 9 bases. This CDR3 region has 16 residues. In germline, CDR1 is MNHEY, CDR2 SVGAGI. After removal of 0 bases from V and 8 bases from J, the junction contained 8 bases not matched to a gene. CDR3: CASSYSNGLAFDEQFF. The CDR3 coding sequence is TGTGCCAGCAGTTACTCGAACGGACTAGCGTTCGATGAGCAGTTCTTC.

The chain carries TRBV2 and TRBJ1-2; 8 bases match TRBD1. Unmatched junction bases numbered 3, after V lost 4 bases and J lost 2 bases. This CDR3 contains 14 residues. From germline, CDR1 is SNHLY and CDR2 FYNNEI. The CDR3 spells CASSGTGFNYGYTF. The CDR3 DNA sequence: TGTGCCAGCAGTGGGACAGGGTTCAACTATGGCTACACCTTC.

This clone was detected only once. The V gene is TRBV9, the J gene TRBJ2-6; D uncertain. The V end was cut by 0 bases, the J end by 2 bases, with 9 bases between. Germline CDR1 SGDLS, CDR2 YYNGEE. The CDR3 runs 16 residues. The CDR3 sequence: CASSVVSVPGANVLTF. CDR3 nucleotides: TGTGCCAGCAGCGTAGTGTCGGTACCTGGGGCCAACGTCCTGACTTTC.

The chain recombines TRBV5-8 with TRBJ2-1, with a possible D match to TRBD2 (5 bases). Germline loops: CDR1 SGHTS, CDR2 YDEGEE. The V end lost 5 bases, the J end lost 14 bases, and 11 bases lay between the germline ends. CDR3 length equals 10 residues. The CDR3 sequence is CASRTPGEFF. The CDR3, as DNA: TGTGCCAGCAGGACCCCCGGGGAGTTCTTC.